This entry lists 20 T cell receptor beta chains sequenced from one sample in a study of T cell responses to AZD1222 COVID-19 vaccine. Sequencing was performed with immunoSEQ multiplex PCR; in TCRdb, only in-frame clones are kept and a portion is missing. The table includes roughly 190,000 clones, approximately 95% detected once. The sample consisted of peripheral blood, taken on day 0 of AZD1222 vaccination. The receptors here all came from an adult in good health.

This clone has a count of ten or more. The rearrangement uses TRBV6-4 and TRBJ1-1; D possibly corresponds to TRBD1 (6 bases). Trimming shortened V by 8 bases and J by 4 bases, and 14 bases separated the two germline ends. The CDR3 length is 13 residues. Germline lookup yields CDR1 MRHNA and CDR2 SNTAGT. The CDR3 DNA sequence: TGTGCCAGCGGTGCCTCGGACAGCACTGAAGCTTTCTTT. Protein sequence: CASGASDSTEAFF.

The gene calls are TRBV19 and TRBJ1-6, with D maybe TRBD1 (5 bases). The V gene lost 8 bases and the J gene lost 7 bases, with 15 bases spanning the gap. The CDR3 is 14 amino acids. Germline V CDR1 and CDR2: LNHDA, SQIVND (reference sequence). The CDR3 sequence is CASRDPPGNSPLHF. The CDR3 bases are TGTGCCAGTCGGGACCCCCCGGGCAATTCACCCCTCCACTTT.

The chain links TRBV2 to TRBJ1-5; 8 bases map to TRBD1. V shed 7 bases, J shed 6 bases, and the junction held 11 bases outside the gene matches. CDR1 is SNHLY and CDR2 is FYNNEI in the germline V gene. The CDR3 is made up of 15 amino acids. As DNA, the CDR3 is TGTGCCAGCAAACAGGACAGGGATATTGTTCAGCCCCAGCATTTT. This translates into CASKQDRDIVQPQHF.

V is TRBV12-5 and J is TRBJ1-4, with 10 positions matching TRBD1. Trimming removed 6 bases from V and 7 bases from J; junction bases left unmatched: 5. This CDR3 spans 14 amino acids. From germline, CDR1 is LGHNT and CDR2 FRNRAP. The CDR3 sequence is CASGPDRGSEKLFF. The CDR3 coding sequence is TGTGCTAGTGGCCCGGACAGGGGGAGTGAAAAACTGTTTTTT.

The chain employs TRBV30 and TRBJ2-7; the match to TRBD1 covers 9 bases. This CDR3 comprises 13 residues. V shed 4 bases and J 5 bases; nucleotides not matched to a gene: 6. Looked up from germline, CDR1 is GTSNPN and CDR2 is SVGIG (reference sequence). The CDR3 protein is CAWMGQGLHEQYF. CDR3 in DNA: TGTGCCTGGATGGGACAGGGTCTCCACGAGCAGTACTTC.

The genes are TRBV12-3 or TRBV12-4 and TRBJ1-1; possible D gene TRBD1, 5 bases. The CDR3 sequence is 13 residues long. The ends were cut back, 6 bases at V and 5 bases at J, with 13 bases in the middle. The CDR3 here is CASRSQDTTEAFF. CDR3 bases: TGTGCCAGCAGGTCGCAGGACACGACTGAAGCTTTCTTT.

The chain has TRBV6-5 and TRBJ2-1; 7 bases map to TRBD1. This CDR3 region has 12 residues. The V gene's germline CDR1 is MNHEY and CDR2 SVGAGI. Trimming removed 7 bases from V and 6 bases from J; junction bases left unmatched: 3. The CDR3 DNA reads TGTGCCAGCACCGACAGGGTCAATGAGCAGTTCTTC. Its protein product is CASTDRVNEQFF.

The chain links TRBV27 to TRBJ2-7, with 7 bases matching TRBD1. Germline CDR1 and CDR2: MNHEY and SMNVEV (reference sequence). This CDR3 comprises 16 residues. V lost 5 bases, J lost 6 bases, and 16 bases stayed unmatched. CDR3 residues: CASSPHPDRAKVEQYF. The CDR3 region has the DNA TGTGCCAGCAGTCCACACCCAGACAGGGCTAAGGTCGAGCAGTACTTC.

This clone was counted once. This chain uses TRBV30 with TRBJ2-2, with 9 bases identical to TRBD1. CDR1 is GTSNPN and CDR2 is SVGIG in the germline V gene (reference sequence). V lost 6 bases to trimming and J lost 4 bases; unmatched junction nucleotides: 9. CDR3 length: 15 residues. In DNA form, the CDR3 reads TGTGCCTGCGTCCGCGGACAGGGGTTCACCGGGGAGCTGTTTTTT. It codes for CACVRGQGFTGELFF.

The V and J genes are TRBV4-1 and TRBJ1-4; D may be TRBD1 (6 bases). Trimming stripped 6 bases from V and 7 bases from J, with 12 bases between. This CDR3 is built from 13 residues. Germline CDR1 MGHRA, CDR2 YSYEKL. The DNA of the CDR3 is TGCGCCAGCAGTAGACAGGAGGTTGAAAAACTGTTTTTT. Its protein is CASSRQEVEKLFF.

This chain uses TRBV7-2 with TRBJ1-4; perhaps TRBD1 as D (5 bases). Between the trimmed V and J ends, which lost 4 bases and 4 bases, there was a span of 22 bases. CDR3 length equals 18 residues. The V gene's germline CDR1 is SGHTA and CDR2 FQGNSA. The CDR3 nucleotides are TGTGCCAGCAGCTGGGGTGCAGGGTTGTGGGCTGTTAATGAAAAACTGTTTTTT. This translates into CASSWGAGLWAVNEKLFF.

This chain connects TRBV7-6 to TRBJ1-3, with D perhaps matching TRBD1 (5 bases). The CDR3 has 16 amino acids. Germline V gene sequence: CDR1 SGHVS, CDR2 FNYEAQ. Trimming stripped 5 bases from V and 0 bases from J, with 14 bases between. This CDR3 reads CASSPQGTASGNTIYF. The CDR3 DNA reads TGTGCCAGCAGCCCCCAGGGAACTGCCTCTGGAAACACCATATATTTT.

This chain connects TRBV12-3 or TRBV12-4 to TRBJ2-1, with D unresolved. V was cut by 2 bases and J by 15 bases, with 11 bases left in between. The CDR3 totals 11 residues. CDR3 in amino acids: CASSLRRLAFF. DNA for the CDR3: TGTGCCAGCAGTTTAAGACGCCTCGCGTTCTTC.

The rearrangement uses TRBV10-2 and TRBJ1-2, with 8 bases fitting TRBD1. The junction had 7 bases not matched to a gene; V was cut back by 3 bases and J by 4 bases. Germline assignment: CDR1 WSHSY and CDR2 SAAADI. This CDR3 is built from 15 residues. CDR3 protein: CASSDRTGGSYGYTF. The CDR3 DNA is TGCGCCAGCAGTGACCGTACAGGGGGTAGCTATGGCTACACCTTC.

The V gene is TRBV5-4, the J gene TRBJ1-1; D is unresolved. The CDR3 covers 12 residues. V lost 0 bases, J lost 12 bases, and 12 bases lay in between. The germline V gene has CDR1 SGHNT and CDR2 YYREEE (reference sequence). The CDR3 loop reads CASSLGTGISFF. The CDR3 DNA reads as TGTGCCAGCAGCTTGGGAACCGGGATCTCTTTCTTT.

This chain joins TRBV3-1 (or the pseudogene TRBV3-2) and TRBJ1-2; D not resolved. V dropped 1 base and J dropped 0 bases, with 12 bases sitting between them. The CDR3 length is 16 residues. Germline CDR1 is LGHDT and CDR2 is YNNKEL (reference sequence). The CDR3 DNA is TGTGCCAGCAGCCAAGGGCTAGGAGCAGCTAACTATGGCTACACCTTC. Protein: CASSQGLGAANYGYTF.

In this sample, this clone turned up a few times. The V gene is TRBV6-1, the J gene TRBJ1-4; D may be TRBD1 (6 bases). CDR1 is MNHNS and CDR2 is SASEGT in the germline V gene. V was cut by 3 bases and J by 5 bases, with 10 bases left in between. This CDR3 is 14 amino acids long. The CDR3 is CASSETGGNEKLFF. The CDR3 nucleotides read TGTGCCAGCAGTGAGACAGGCGGAAATGAAAAACTGTTTTTT.

V usage is TRBV19 and J usage is TRBJ1-4; D is ambiguous. The CDR3 has 16 residues. CDR1 LNHDA and CDR2 SQIVND come from the germline V gene (reference sequence). Between the trimmed V and J ends, which lost 1 base and 7 bases, there was a span of 16 bases. This CDR3 is CASSIAAAFTSEKLFF. CDR3 in DNA: TGTGCCAGTAGTATAGCGGCAGCCTTTACGAGTGAAAAACTGTTTTTT.

V is TRBV7-2 and J is TRBJ1-2, with 8 nucleotides matching TRBD1. Trimming at V came to 5 bases and at J to 6 bases, leaving 11 bases not matched to a gene. Germline CDR1 and CDR2: SGHTA and FQGNSA. This CDR3 has 15 residues. CDR3 sequence: CASSPDRGRRDGYTF. DNA of the CDR3: TGTGCCAGCAGCCCAGACAGGGGTCGTAGGGATGGCTACACCTTC. The variable domain in full, completed from reference TRBV7-2 and TRBJ1-2, reads GAGVSQSPSNKVTEKGKDVELRCDPISGHTALYWYRQSLGQGLEFLIYFQGNSAPDKSGLPSDRFSAERTGGSVSTLTIQRTQQEDSAVYLCASSPDRGRRDGYTFGSGTRLTVV.

This clone appeared once. This chain links TRBV6-6 with TRBJ2-5; 9 positions match TRBD1. CDR1 is MNHNY and CDR2 is SVGAGI in the germline V gene (reference sequence). The CDR3 totals 15 residues. The V and J ends lost 6 bases and 5 bases, in that order; junction bases with no gene match: 10. CDR3 DNA: TGTGCCAGCAGGCCGATACAGGGGGCGGGGGAGACCCAGTACTTC. Translation: CASRPIQGAGETQYF.